This T cell receptor beta chain was captured by sequencing in a study of shared clonotypes between healthy human individuals. Study outcomes and limitations: Sequencing depth was expected to affect clonotype sharing among donors.

In this sample, this clone turned up once. Antigen specificity is unknown. The CDR3 totals 18 residues. V trimming: 0 bases; J trimming: 3 bases; junction bases outside the gene matches: 11. Germline values: CDR1 SGHAT, CDR2 FQNNGV. The assay used deep level. The repertoire was sequenced with immunoSEQ multiplex PCR; TCRdb's copy has only in-frame clones and lacks some. Here the sample spans 500,000 to 700,000 clones, approximately 96% being singletons. In the naive CD8 group, cells lacked CD45RO and were positively selected for CCR7, so terminally differentiated effector memory CD45RA+ cells were left out.

The rearrangement joins TRBV11-2 to TRBJ2-1, with 7 nucleotides matching TRBD1. The receptor was derived from a woman younger than 45 in good health. The material sequenced was naive CD8+ T cells sorted from blood. The CDR3 loop is CASSLDRNRGRGYNEQFF. CDR3 nucleotides: TGTGCCAGCAGCTTAGATCGAAACAGGGGCAGGGGCTACAATGAGCAGTTCTTC.